What follows are 27 T cell receptor beta chains derived from one specimen sequenced in a study of beta chain features in type 1 diabetes. What these receptors recognize is not known. The isolated RNA, all of it, was reverse transcribed, so expressed TCRB transcripts were what got sequenced. Only in-frame clones appear in the TCRdb table, and some are missing; sequencing was by immunoSEQ multiplex PCR. Of 500,000 to 850,000 clones in the sample, 11% to 15% were seen once. Study conclusions and caveats: In all four CD4+ subsets, TCRB CDR3 length was significantly, moderately reduced in type 1 diabetes.

Material for sequencing was naive CD4+ T cells from blood. Source of these receptors: a man in his late teens or twenties with type 1 diabetes.

This clone was counted between two and nine times. V is TRBV30 and J is TRBJ2-3, with D uncertain. The ends were cut back, 0 bases at V and 3 bases at J, with 10 bases in the middle. The CDR3 runs 14 residues. Per the germline V gene, CDR1 is GTSNPN and CDR2 is SVGIG (reference sequence). CDR3 protein: CAWSVMDFTDTQYF. Written as DNA, the CDR3 is TGTGCCTGGAGTGTAATGGATTTTACAGATACGCAGTATTTT.

The gene calls are TRBV9 and TRBJ2-2; weak D call: TRBD1 (6 bases). Germline values: CDR1 SGDLS, CDR2 YYNGEE. Trimming shortened V by 1 base and J by 6 bases, and 10 bases separated the two germline ends. CDR3 size: 14 residues. The CDR3 nucleotides read TGTGCCAGCAGCGTATCTGGGGGCGCCGGGGAGCTGTTTTTT. Amino acid sequence: CASSVSGGAGELFF.

CDR3 bases: TGCGCCAGCAGCCAGGGGGAGGGAGAGACCCAGTACTTC. Amino acids: CASSQGEGETQYF. The rearrangement uses TRBV23-1 and TRBJ2-5; D may match TRBD1 or TRBD2 (7 bases each). TRBV23-1 is known as an ORF, though its function is uncertain. The CDR3 sequence is 13 residues long. The ends were cut back, 6 bases at V and 4 bases at J, with 12 bases in the middle.

This chain uses TRBV18 with TRBJ2-7, with no clear D. The CDR3 loop spans 14 amino acids. Germline V gene lookup returns CDR1 KGHSH and CDR2 LQKENI. Trimming pared 1 base from V and 2 bases from J, leaving 9 bases between. The CDR3 bases are TGTGCCAGCTCACCACAAGGCCCAGCCTACGAGCAGTACTTC. Translating gives CASSPQGPAYEQYF.

V gene TRBV7-2 combines with J gene TRBJ1-1; D unresolved. The ends were cut back, 5 bases at V and 1 base at J, with 11 bases in the middle. The CDR3 is made up of 14 amino acids. CDR1 is SGHTA and CDR2 is FQGNSA in the germline V gene. The chain's CDR3 is CASSTYQKNTEAFF. The CDR3 nucleotides read TGTGCCAGCAGCACCTATCAGAAGAACACTGAAGCTTTCTTT.

The V and J genes are TRBV10-3 and TRBJ2-3; 7 positions match TRBD2. The CDR3 loop spans 16 amino acids. Germline V gene data show CDR1 as ENHRY and CDR2 as SYGVKD. The junction had 8 bases not matched to a gene; V was cut back by 5 bases and J by 0 bases. The CDR3 here is CAISPQTSSSTDTQYF. CDR3 coding DNA: TGTGCCATCAGTCCGCAGACTAGCTCTAGCACAGATACGCAGTATTTT.

The rearrangement uses TRBV6-4 and TRBJ2-3; D may be TRBD2 (6 bases). The CDR3 has 14 amino acids. V lost 6 bases to trimming and J lost 6 bases, with 16 bases between them. Germline values: CDR1 MRHNA, CDR2 SNTAGT. CDR3 amino acids: CASSDGLAPDTQYF. CDR3 DNA: TGTGCCAGCAGCGATGGGCTAGCGCCGGATACGCAGTATTTT.

V is TRBV29-1 and J is TRBJ2-1, with 13 bases that match TRBD2. The V segment lost 7 bases and the J segment 7 bases; nucleotides outside the gene matches: 4. The CDR3 is 13 amino acids. Germline V CDR1 and CDR2: SQVTM, ANQGSEA. The DNA for the CDR3 is TGCAGCGCCGTACTAGCGGGGGGGAATGAGCAGTTCTTC. Its protein is CSAVLAGGNEQFF.

The chain joins TRBV18 to TRBJ1-2; TRBD1 agrees at 9 bases. The CDR3 has 15 amino acids. Trimming took 4 bases from V and 8 from J; bases not matched to a gene: 11. CDR1 is KGHSH, CDR2 LQKENI, per germline. CDR3 loop: CASSLAQQGAYGYTF. The CDR3 coding sequence is TGTGCCAGCTCACTCGCACAACAGGGGGCTTACGGCTACACCTTC.

This clone was seen only a few times. The gene calls are TRBV28 and TRBJ2-7, with TRBD2 identical over 13 bases. The CDR3 contains 17 residues. With V trimmed by 6 bases and J by 3 bases, 11 bases remained unmatched. Germline values: CDR1 MDHEN, CDR2 SYDVKM. CDR3 residues: CASRDHGLAGDYYEQYF. In DNA, the CDR3 is TGTGCCAGCAGAGATCATGGACTAGCGGGGGACTACTACGAGCAGTACTTC.

The chain combines TRBV7-2 with TRBJ2-1; 10 nucleotides match TRBD2. Germline CDR1 and CDR2: SGHTA and FQGNSA. V trimming: 4 bases; J trimming: 1 base; junction bases outside the gene matches: 1. The CDR3 is made up of 15 amino acids. CDR3 sequence reads: CASSSSGGSYNEQFF. CDR3 DNA sequence: TGTGCCAGCAGCTCTAGCGGGGGTTCCTACAATGAGCAGTTCTTC.

In its sample, this clone was seen a few times. This rearrangement joins TRBV5-6 to TRBJ2-3; 8 bases fit TRBD1. The CDR3 is 14 residues long. The V gene's germline CDR1 is SGHDT and CDR2 YYEEEE. J gave up 4 bases and V 4 bases, and 5 bases lay outside the gene matches. The CDR3 spells CASSLPGQADTQYF. The CDR3 coding sequence is TGTGCCAGCAGCCTACCGGGACAGGCAGATACGCAGTATTTT.

This clone was seen a handful of times. The chain has TRBV7-2 and TRBJ1-4; no clear D. Trimming cost V 7 bases and J 8 bases, with 17 bases left between them. The CDR3 covers 14 residues. Germline loops: CDR1 SGHTA, CDR2 FQGNSA. Here the CDR3 reads CASTSGGWGEKLFF. CDR3 DNA: TGTGCCAGCACCTCAGGAGGGTGGGGAGAAAAACTGTTTTTT.

This clone was recorded a few times. The chain carries TRBV9 and TRBJ2-5, with 8 bases matching TRBD2. V gave up 2 bases and J gave up 5 bases; unmatched junction bases: 5. The CDR3 extends over 14 amino acids. Germline V CDR1 and CDR2: SGDLS, YYNGEE. The DNA of the CDR3 is TGTGCCAGCAGCGTCGGTAGCGGGGTTGAGACCCAGTACTTC. Translated, it gives CASSVGSGVETQYF.

This clone occurred a few times. The chain has TRBV6-1 and TRBJ1-1; D is undetermined. The CDR3 has 14 amino acids. Between the trimmed V and J ends, which lost 3 bases and 5 bases, there was a span of 13 bases. Germline CDR1 is MNHNS and CDR2 is SASEGT. The CDR3 DNA follows: TGTGCCAGCAGTGACCCTGGCAGGAGGACTGAAGCTTTCTTT. Translation: CASSDPGRRTEAFF.

This chain connects TRBV7-2 to TRBJ2-3; 8 bases are shared with TRBD2. Germline loops: CDR1 SGHTA, CDR2 FQGNSA. Trimming at V came to 4 bases and at J to 0 bases, leaving 6 bases not matched to a gene. The CDR3 sequence is 16 residues long. CDR3 DNA: TGTGCCAGCAGCTCGCTAGCGGGTTCTAGCACAGATACGCAGTATTTT. The encoded protein is CASSSLAGSSTDTQYF.

The chain combines TRBV29-1 with TRBJ1-1, with TRBD1 as a possible D gene (5 bases). The CDR3 covers 12 residues. Germline loops: CDR1 SQVTM, CDR2 ANQGSEA. The V end lost 6 bases, the J end lost 10 bases, and 18 bases lay between the germline ends. The CDR3 nucleotides read TGCAGCGTGGGGTCCTGGACAACCAGAGCTTTCTTT. It yields the protein CSVGSWTTRAFF. Filled out from reference TRBV29-1 and TRBJ1-1, the complete variable domain reads SAVISQKPSRDICQRGTSLTIQCQVDSQVTMMFWYRQQPGQSLTLIATANQGSEATYESGFVIDKFPISRPNLTFSTLTVSNMSPEDSSIYLCSVGSWTTRAFFGQGTRLTVV.

This clone showed up just a few times. V and J are TRBV12-5 and TRBJ2-1; 11 positions agree with TRBD2. The trim removed 5 bases at V and 9 bases at J, leaving 9 bases unmatched. The CDR3 length is 15 residues. CDR1 is LGHNT and CDR2 is FRNRAP in the germline V gene. The CDR3 is CASGTTSGSGIEQFF. The DNA of the CDR3 is TGTGCTAGTGGTACTACTAGCGGGAGTGGTATTGAGCAGTTCTTC.

This clone was seen more than once but under ten times. The gene calls are TRBV9 and TRBJ2-1; TRBD2 matches 10 bases. The CDR3 extends over 15 amino acids. Per the germline V gene, CDR1 is SGDLS and CDR2 is YYNGEE. Germline trimming cut 3 bases from V and 4 bases from J; bases unmatched to any gene: 4. The CDR3 region is CASSATSGVYNEQFF. The CDR3 nucleotides read TGTGCCAGCAGCGCAACTAGCGGGGTTTACAATGAGCAGTTCTTC.

The chain has TRBV5-1 and TRBJ2-2; D not certain. Trimming removed 1 base at V and 1 base at J, with 5 bases between. Germline loops: CDR1 SGHRS, CDR2 YFSETQ. There are 14 residues in the CDR3. The CDR3 sequence: CASSLIENTGELFF. In DNA form, the CDR3 reads TGCGCCAGCAGCTTGATAGAGAACACCGGGGAGCTGTTTTTT.

This clone turned up a few times. The chain has TRBV18 and TRBJ2-3; 8 nucleotides align to TRBD1. The CDR3 sequence is 14 residues long. From germline, CDR1 is KGHSH and CDR2 LQKENI. Trimming took 5 bases from V and 3 from J; bases not matched to a gene: 4. The CDR3 region is CASSIGTGTDTQYF. The CDR3 nucleotides are TGTGCCAGCTCAATCGGGACAGGTACAGATACGCAGTATTTT.

A few counts support this clone. The V and J genes are TRBV29-1 and TRBJ2-1, with D perhaps TRBD1 (5 bases). The CDR3 is 13 residues long. CDR1 is SQVTM, CDR2 ANQGSEA, per germline. The germline V and J ends were trimmed by 4 bases and 9 bases, with 16 bases remaining between them. Here the CDR3 reads CSVGGFVGAEQFF. CDR3 coding DNA: TGCAGCGTTGGGGGCTTCGTTGGGGCTGAGCAGTTCTTC.

The chain is built from TRBV11-2 and TRBJ2-1, with D possibly TRBD2 on 6 matching bases. The CDR3 consists of 13 residues. The germline gives CDR1 SGHAT, CDR2 FQNNGV. V shed 0 bases and J shed 10 bases, with 10 bases lying between them. The CDR3 nucleotides are TGTGCCAGCAGCTTAGATGGCCGGGGGGAGCAGTTCTTC. Its protein is CASSLDGRGEQFF. The full variable domain, in which reference TRBV11-2 and TRBJ2-1 provide the parts outside the CDR3, is EAGVAQSPRYKIIEKRQSVAFWCNPISGHATLYWYQQILGQGPKLLIQFQNNGVVDDSQLPKDRFSAERLKGVDSTLKIQPAKLEDSAVYLCASSLDGRGEQFFGPGTRLTVL.

A word on this clone: In the same sample, other DNA sequences code for this CDR3. The chain uses TRBV30 and TRBJ1-3; D unresolved. Germline V gene lookup returns CDR1 GTSNPN and CDR2 SVGIG (reference sequence). The CDR3 spans 12 residues. Trimming took off 5 bases at V and 0 bases at J, with 5 bases between the two ends. CDR3 nucleotides: TGTGCCTGGTCAGACTCTGGAAACACCATATATTTT. The encoded protein is CAWSDSGNTIYF.

The chain links TRBV2 to TRBJ2-1; 7 nucleotides match TRBD1. The trim removed 2 bases at V and 4 bases at J, leaving 5 bases unmatched. There are 15 residues in the CDR3. Germline CDR1 is SNHLY and CDR2 is FYNNEI. CDR3 in DNA: TGTGCCAGCAGTGAATATGGGACAGAATACAATGAGCAGTTCTTC. Translated: CASSEYGTEYNEQFF.

The V and J genes are TRBV10-3 and TRBJ2-6; 11 positions match TRBD1. V lost 8 bases and J lost 1; bases outside the gene matches: 10. The CDR3 runs 18 residues. Germline V gene sequence: CDR1 ENHRY, CDR2 SYGVKD. CDR3 protein: CAIGLGTGGFSGANVLTF. The CDR3 nucleotides read TGTGCCATCGGACTCGGGACAGGGGGTTTTTCTGGGGCCAACGTCCTGACTTTC.

The CDR3 sequence: CSGVLYTEAFF. DNA for the CDR3: TGCAGCGGGGTCTTGTACACTGAAGCTTTCTTT. The rearrangement links TRBV29-1 to TRBJ1-1, with D unresolved. This CDR3 has 11 residues. Germline CDR1 and CDR2: SQVTM and ANQGSEA. With 7 bases removed from V and 3 bases from J, the gap between germline ends came to 9 bases.